This is a list of T cell receptor beta chains from one sample in a study of identical twins. TCRdb re-called the 5' RACE reads through MiXCR, storing one row per CDR3 protein. The sample has roughly 700,000 distinct CDR3 sequences; around 8.3% are singletons. These data also featured in a second study, about yellow fever vaccine responses in identical twins.

The specimen sequenced was PBMCs. The receptors come from a woman younger than 30 in good health. Each CDR3 is given with its conserved first and last residue. A D gene is named only where the DNA matches it firmly. Where a row states a size, it is once, few, many or the class of an expanded clone; other rows omit it.

clone_size: .
j_call: TRBJ2-7
v_call: TRBV7-8
d_call: TRBD2
cdr3_nt: TGTGCCAGCAGCTTAGCGGAACTAGCGTACGAGCAGTACTTC
cdr3_aa: CASSLAELAYEQYF

clone_size: few
j_call: TRBJ2-1
v_call: TRBV12-3/TRBV12-4
d_call: TRBD2
cdr3_nt: TGTGCCAGCAGTTTTTGGATCGGGGGGGCCTCCTACAATGAGCAGTTCTTC
cdr3_aa: CASSFWIGGASYNEQFF

clone_size: many
j_call: TRBJ2-7
v_call: TRBV5-1
d_call: .
cdr3_nt: TGCGCCAGCAGCTTGGCCGTCGGGGGCGAGCAGTACTTC
cdr3_aa: CASSLAVGGEQYF

clone_size: few
j_call: TRBJ1-4
v_call: TRBV6-5
d_call: .
cdr3_nt: TGTGCCAGCAGTTACTCCCCGACAGGCCGGGGGGAAAAACTGTTTTTT
cdr3_aa: CASSYSPTGRGEKLFF

clone_size: few
j_call: TRBJ2-3
v_call: TRBV29-1
d_call: .
cdr3_nt: TGCAGCCAGAGGCGCAGGGGAGCAGATACGCAGTATTTT
cdr3_aa: CSQRRRGADTQYF

clone_size: many
j_call: TRBJ2-5
v_call: TRBV10-3
d_call: TRBD2
cdr3_nt: TGTGCCATCAAGGGAGGGGAAGCCAGAAGAGAGACCCAGTACTTC
cdr3_aa: CAIKGGEARRETQYF

clone_size: .
j_call: TRBJ1-1
v_call: TRBV7-9
d_call: TRBD1
cdr3_nt: TGTGCCAGCAACAGGGGGGTTAACACTGAAGCTTTCTTT
cdr3_aa: CASNRGVNTEAFF

clone_size: .
j_call: TRBJ1-5
v_call: TRBV20-1
d_call: .
cdr3_nt: TGCAGTGCTAGTGGACGGGATCAGCCCCAGCATTTT
cdr3_aa: CSASGRDQPQHF

clone_size: .
j_call: TRBJ2-4
v_call: TRBV15
d_call: TRBD2
cdr3_nt: TGTGCCACCAGCAGAGAACTAGCGGGAGTATTGGTCAAAAACATTCAGTACTTC
cdr3_aa: CATSRELAGVLVKNIQYF

clone_size: many
j_call: TRBJ2-6
v_call: TRBV5-6
d_call: TRBD1
cdr3_nt: TGTGCCAGCAGCAGCCCGGGACAGGGCTCTGGGGCCAACGTCCTGACTTTC
cdr3_aa: CASSSPGQGSGANVLTF

clone_size: many
j_call: TRBJ2-3
v_call: TRBV5-1
d_call: .
cdr3_nt: TGCGCCAGCAGCTTGGAGGGGGAGGCAGATACGCAGTATTTT
cdr3_aa: CASSLEGEADTQYF

clone_size: few
j_call: TRBJ2-7
v_call: TRBV6-5
d_call: .
cdr3_nt: TGTGCCAGCAGTTATATGCCGGAGCCCTACGAGCAGTACTTC
cdr3_aa: CASSYMPEPYEQYF

clone_size: .
j_call: TRBJ1-1
v_call: TRBV7-9
d_call: .
cdr3_nt: TGTGCCAGCAGCCCGCCCCTGGGGAACACTGAAGCTTTCTTT
cdr3_aa: CASSPPLGNTEAFF

clone_size: few
j_call: TRBJ2-1
v_call: TRBV7-8
d_call: .
cdr3_nt: TGTGCCAGCAGCTTAAGCGCCTTGACCTACAATGAGCAGTTCTTC
cdr3_aa: CASSLSALTYNEQFF

clone_size: many
j_call: TRBJ2-3
v_call: TRBV18
d_call: .
cdr3_nt: TGTGCCAGCTCACCAGACAGGCCAGATACGCAGTATTTT
cdr3_aa: CASSPDRPDTQYF

clone_size: many
j_call: TRBJ2-7
v_call: TRBV5-1
d_call: TRBD2
cdr3_nt: TGTGCCAGCAGCTGGACTAGCGGGAGTTACGAGCAGTACTTC
cdr3_aa: CASSWTSGSYEQYF

clone_size: few
j_call: TRBJ2-5
v_call: TRBV5-5
d_call: .
cdr3_nt: TGTGCCAGCAGCTTGGAGCGGTACCAAGAGACCCAGTACTTC
cdr3_aa: CASSLERYQETQYF

clone_size: few
j_call: TRBJ1-5
v_call: TRBV6-1
d_call: .
cdr3_nt: TGTGCCAGCAGAGCGGATTATAGCAATCAGCCCCAGCATTTT
cdr3_aa: CASRADYSNQPQHF

clone_size: many
j_call: TRBJ2-1
v_call: TRBV7-3
d_call: TRBD2
cdr3_nt: TGTGCCAGCAGCTCGGGGACTAGCGGGGGGAATGAGCAGTTCTTC
cdr3_aa: CASSSGTSGGNEQFF

clone_size: many
j_call: TRBJ2-1
v_call: TRBV10-3
d_call: TRBD2
cdr3_nt: TGTGCCATCAAAAAGGAGACTAGCAACAATGAGCAGTTCTTC
cdr3_aa: CAIKKETSNNEQFF

clone_size: .
j_call: TRBJ2-1
v_call: TRBV11-2
d_call: TRBD2
cdr3_nt: TGTGCCAGCAGCCCCCCTCCGGGTCATGGGAGGGATGAGCAGTTCTTC
cdr3_aa: CASSPPPGHGRDEQFF

clone_size: .
j_call: TRBJ2-7
v_call: TRBV11-2
d_call: TRBD2
cdr3_nt: TGTGCCAGCAGCTTAGTGTCGTGGACTAGCGGGACGTACTTCTACGAGCAGTACTTC
cdr3_aa: CASSLVSWTSGTYFYEQYF

clone_size: .
j_call: TRBJ2-7
v_call: TRBV9
d_call: .
cdr3_nt: TGTGCCAGCAGCGTTGGCGGGACAGACACCTACGAGCAGTACTTC
cdr3_aa: CASSVGGTDTYEQYF

clone_size: few
j_call: TRBJ2-2
v_call: TRBV24-1
d_call: .
cdr3_nt: TGTGCCACCAGTGATTTGCTTGGGGAAACCGGGGAGCTGTTTTTT
cdr3_aa: CATSDLLGETGELFF

clone_size: many
j_call: TRBJ2-7
v_call: TRBV3-1
d_call: TRBD2
cdr3_nt: TGTGCCAGCAGCTCTAGCGGGGTTCCCTACGAGCAGTACTTC
cdr3_aa: CASSSSGVPYEQYF

clone_size: .
j_call: TRBJ2-7
v_call: TRBV24-1
d_call: .
cdr3_nt: TGTGCCACCAGTGATACCAGGAGCTCCTACGAGCAGTACTTC
cdr3_aa: CATSDTRSSYEQYF

clone_size: .
j_call: TRBJ1-5
v_call: TRBV30
d_call: .
cdr3_nt: TGTGCCTGGTCCGCAAGCAATCAGCCCCAGCATTTT
cdr3_aa: CAWSASNQPQHF

clone_size: many
j_call: TRBJ2-7
v_call: TRBV12-3/TRBV12-4
d_call: TRBD2
cdr3_nt: TGTGCCAGCAGTTTAGCGGGAGGGTCCTACGAGCAGTACTTC
cdr3_aa: CASSLAGGSYEQYF

clone_size: few
j_call: TRBJ2-1
v_call: TRBV6-4
d_call: .
cdr3_nt: TGTGCCAGCAGCCCCGTGGGGCACGATGAGCAGTTCTTC
cdr3_aa: CASSPVGHDEQFF